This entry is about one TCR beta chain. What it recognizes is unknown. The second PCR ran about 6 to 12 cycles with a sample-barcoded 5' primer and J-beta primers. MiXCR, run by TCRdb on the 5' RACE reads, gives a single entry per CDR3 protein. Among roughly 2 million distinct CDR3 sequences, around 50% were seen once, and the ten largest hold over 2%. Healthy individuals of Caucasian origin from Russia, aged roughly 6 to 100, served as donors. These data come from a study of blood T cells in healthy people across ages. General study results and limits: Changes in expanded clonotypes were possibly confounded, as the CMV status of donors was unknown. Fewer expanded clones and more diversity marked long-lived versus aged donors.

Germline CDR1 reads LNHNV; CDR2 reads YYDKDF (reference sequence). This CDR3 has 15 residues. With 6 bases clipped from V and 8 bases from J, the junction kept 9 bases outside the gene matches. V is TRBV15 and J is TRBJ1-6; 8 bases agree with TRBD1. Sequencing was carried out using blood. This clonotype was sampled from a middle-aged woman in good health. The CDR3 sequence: CATRNRQGRDSPLHF. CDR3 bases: TGTGCCACCAGGAATCGACAGGGGCGGGATTCACCCCTCCACTTT.